This is a list of T cell receptor beta chains from one sample in a study of shared clonotypes between healthy human individuals. The data were produced by immunoSEQ multiplex PCR, yet TCRdb's version contains in-frame clones alone and is incomplete. The sample has about 980,000 clones; over 60% are singletons. Sequencing input: memory CD4+ T cells sorted from blood. The receptors were gathered from a man aged 18 to 30 in good health. Each CDR3 is given without its conserved first and last residue. Each record gives: J gene, V gene, CDR3 protein.

TRBJ2-7 | TRBV7-2 | ASSSDRSSYEQY
TRBJ2-1 | TRBV30 | AWGLASATNEQF
TRBJ2-3 | TRBV30 | AWSPLGARSDTQY
TRBJ1-2 | TRBV30 | AWGGSLKHYGYT
TRBJ2-2 | TRBV5-1 | ASSLDRGDTGELF
TRBJ2-2 | TRBV5-4 | ASSPRVTLGTGELF
TRBJ1-4 | TRBV4-2 | ASSQTTGRDEKLF
TRBJ2-7 | TRBV6-5 | ASGPSGRYYEQY
TRBJ2-3 | TRBV6-5 | ASSYSRGGEADTQY
TRBJ1-4 | TRBV7-2 | ASSLAGMATNEKLF
TRBJ1-1 | TRBV7-9 | ASTSFGPGEAF